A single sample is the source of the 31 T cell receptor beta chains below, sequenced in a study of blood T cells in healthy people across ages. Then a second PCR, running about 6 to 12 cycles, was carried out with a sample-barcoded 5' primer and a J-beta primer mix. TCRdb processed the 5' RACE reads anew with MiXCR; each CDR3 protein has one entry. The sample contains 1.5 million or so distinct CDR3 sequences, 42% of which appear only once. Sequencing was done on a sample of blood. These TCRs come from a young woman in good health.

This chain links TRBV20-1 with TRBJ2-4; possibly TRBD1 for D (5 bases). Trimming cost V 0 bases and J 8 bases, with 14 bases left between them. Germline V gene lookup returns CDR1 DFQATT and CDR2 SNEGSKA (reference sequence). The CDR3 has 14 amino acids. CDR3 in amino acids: CSARDIQGGDIQYF. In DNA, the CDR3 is TGCAGTGCTAGAGATATCCAGGGTGGAGACATTCAGTACTTC.

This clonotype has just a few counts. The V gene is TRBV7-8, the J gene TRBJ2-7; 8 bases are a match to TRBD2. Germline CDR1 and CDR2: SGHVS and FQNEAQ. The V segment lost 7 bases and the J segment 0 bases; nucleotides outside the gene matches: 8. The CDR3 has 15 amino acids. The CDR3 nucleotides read TGTGCCAGCACCCGGGGGGGATTTGGCTCCTACGAGCAGTACTTC. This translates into CASTRGGFGSYEQYF.

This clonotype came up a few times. The CDR3 here is CASSGIQGRPDTQYF. CDR3 coding DNA: TGTGCCAGCAGTGGGATACAGGGGCGACCAGATACGCAGTATTTT. The V and J genes are TRBV6-1 and TRBJ2-3; 7 bases agree with TRBD1. In germline, CDR1 is MNHNS, CDR2 SASEGT. The CDR3 length is 15 residues. Trimming at V came to 4 bases and at J to 4 bases, leaving 8 bases not matched to a gene.

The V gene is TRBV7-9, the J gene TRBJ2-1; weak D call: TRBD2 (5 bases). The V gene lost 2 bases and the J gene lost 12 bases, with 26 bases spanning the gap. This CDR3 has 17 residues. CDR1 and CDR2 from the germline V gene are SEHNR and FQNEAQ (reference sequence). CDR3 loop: CASSLSPRGEGTRGQFF. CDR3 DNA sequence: TGTGCCAGCAGCTTATCCCCTCGGGGTGAGGGAACCCGGGGGCAGTTCTTC.

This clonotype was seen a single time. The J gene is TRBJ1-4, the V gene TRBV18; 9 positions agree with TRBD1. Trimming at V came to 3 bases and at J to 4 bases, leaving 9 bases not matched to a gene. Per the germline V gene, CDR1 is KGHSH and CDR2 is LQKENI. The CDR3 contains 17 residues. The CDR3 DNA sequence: TGTGCCAGCTCACCCACCGCCATGGGACAGGGTAATGAAAAACTGTTTTTT. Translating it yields CASSPTAMGQGNEKLFF.

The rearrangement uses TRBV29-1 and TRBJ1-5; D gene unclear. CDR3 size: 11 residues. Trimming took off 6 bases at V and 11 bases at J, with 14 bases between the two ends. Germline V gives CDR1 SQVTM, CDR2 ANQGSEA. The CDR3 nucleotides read TGCAGCGTCGCCGAGAACCGGGCCCAGCATTTT. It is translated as CSVAENRAQHF.

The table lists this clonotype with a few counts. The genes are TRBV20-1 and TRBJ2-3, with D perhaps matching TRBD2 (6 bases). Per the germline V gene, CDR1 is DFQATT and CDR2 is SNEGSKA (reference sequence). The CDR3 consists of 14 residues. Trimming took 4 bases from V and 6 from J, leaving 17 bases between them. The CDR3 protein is CSAKMIQLADTQYF. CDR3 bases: TGCAGTGCTAAAATGATCCAGCTAGCGGATACGCAGTATTTT.

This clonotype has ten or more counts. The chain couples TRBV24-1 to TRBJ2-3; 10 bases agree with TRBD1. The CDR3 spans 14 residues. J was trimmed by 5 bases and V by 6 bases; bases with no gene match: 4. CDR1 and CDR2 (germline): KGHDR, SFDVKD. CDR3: CATSPGQGKDTQYF. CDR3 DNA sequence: TGTGCCACCAGTCCGGGACAGGGGAAAGATACGCAGTATTTT.

This CDR3 reads CSARDRQGGLYGYTF. In DNA form, the CDR3 reads TGCAGTGCTAGAGATCGACAGGGGGGTCTGTATGGCTACACCTTC. This sequence joins TRBV20-1 and TRBJ1-2, with 9 bases fitting TRBD1. Germline CDR1 is DFQATT and CDR2 is SNEGSKA (reference sequence). The CDR3 runs 15 residues. Trimming removed 0 bases from V and 5 bases from J; junction bases left unmatched: 7.

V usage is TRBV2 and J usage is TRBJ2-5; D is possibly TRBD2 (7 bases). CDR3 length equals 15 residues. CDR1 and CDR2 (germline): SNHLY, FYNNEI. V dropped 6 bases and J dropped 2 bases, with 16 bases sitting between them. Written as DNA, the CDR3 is TGTGCCAGCAGGAAGGGAGGGGGGGGACAAGAGACCCAGTACTTC. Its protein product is CASRKGGGGQETQYF.

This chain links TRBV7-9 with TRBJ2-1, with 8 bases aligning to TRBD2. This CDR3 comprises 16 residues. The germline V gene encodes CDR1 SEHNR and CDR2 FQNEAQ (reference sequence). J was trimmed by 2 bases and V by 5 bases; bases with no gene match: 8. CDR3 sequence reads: CASSPGGSGTYNEQFF. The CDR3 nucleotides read TGTGCCAGCAGCCCAGGAGGTAGCGGGACCTACAATGAGCAGTTCTTC.

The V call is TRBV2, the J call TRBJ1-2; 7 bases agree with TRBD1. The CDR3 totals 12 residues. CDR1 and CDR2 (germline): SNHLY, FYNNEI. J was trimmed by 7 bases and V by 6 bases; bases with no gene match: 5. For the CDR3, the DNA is TGTGCCAGCAGGGCAGACAGGGCTGGCTACACCTTC. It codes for CASRADRAGYTF.

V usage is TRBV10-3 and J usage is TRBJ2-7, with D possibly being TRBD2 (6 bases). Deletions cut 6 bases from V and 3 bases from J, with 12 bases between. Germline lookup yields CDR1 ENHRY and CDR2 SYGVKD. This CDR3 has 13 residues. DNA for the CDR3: TGTGCCATCAGACCTGGGACTGGCTACGAGCAGTACTTC. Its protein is CAIRPGTGYEQYF.

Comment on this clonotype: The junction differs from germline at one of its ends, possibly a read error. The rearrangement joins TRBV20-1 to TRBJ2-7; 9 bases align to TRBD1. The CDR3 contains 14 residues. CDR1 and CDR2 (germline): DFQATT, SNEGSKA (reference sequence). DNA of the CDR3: TGCGGTGCTCGAGAGGGACAGGGCACGTACGAGCAGTACTTC. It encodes CGAREGQGTYEQYF.

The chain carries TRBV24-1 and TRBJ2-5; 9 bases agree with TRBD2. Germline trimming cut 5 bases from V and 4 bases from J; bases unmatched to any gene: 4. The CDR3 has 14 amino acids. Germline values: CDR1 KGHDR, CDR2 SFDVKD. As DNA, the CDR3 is TGTGCCACCAGTGTTAGCGGGGGACTAGAGACCCAGTACTTC. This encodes CATSVSGGLETQYF.

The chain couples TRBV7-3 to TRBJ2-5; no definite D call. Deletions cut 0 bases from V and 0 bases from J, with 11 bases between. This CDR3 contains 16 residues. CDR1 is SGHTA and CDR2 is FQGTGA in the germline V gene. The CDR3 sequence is CASSLTEAIYQETQYF. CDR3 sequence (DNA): TGTGCCAGCAGCTTAACAGAAGCCATCTACCAAGAGACCCAGTACTTC.

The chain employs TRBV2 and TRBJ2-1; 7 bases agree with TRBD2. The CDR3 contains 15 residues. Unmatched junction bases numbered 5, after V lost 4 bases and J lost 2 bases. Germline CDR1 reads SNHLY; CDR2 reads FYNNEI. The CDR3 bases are TGTGCCAGCAGTGCCTATGCGGGGGCCTACAATGAGCAGTTCTTC. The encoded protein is CASSAYAGAYNEQFF. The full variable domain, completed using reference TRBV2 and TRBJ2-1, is EPEVTQTPSHQVTQMGQEVILRCVPISNHLYFYWYRQILGQKVEFLVSFYNNEISEKSEIFDDQFSVERPDGSNFTLKIRSTKLEDSAMYFCASSAYAGAYNEQFFGPGTRLTVL.

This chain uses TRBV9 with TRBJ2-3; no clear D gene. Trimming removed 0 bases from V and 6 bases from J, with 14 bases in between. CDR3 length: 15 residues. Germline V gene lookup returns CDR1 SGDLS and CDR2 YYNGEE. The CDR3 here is CASSVGGYLTDTQYF. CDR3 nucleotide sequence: TGTGCCAGCAGCGTAGGTGGGTATCTGACGGATACGCAGTATTTT.

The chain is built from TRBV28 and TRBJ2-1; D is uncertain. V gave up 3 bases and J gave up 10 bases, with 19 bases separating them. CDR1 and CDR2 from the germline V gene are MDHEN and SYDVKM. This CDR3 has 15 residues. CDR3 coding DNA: TGTGCCAGCAGTTTTAAAGGGAAGGGTATGGGCGAGCAGTTCTTC. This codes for CASSFKGKGMGEQFF.

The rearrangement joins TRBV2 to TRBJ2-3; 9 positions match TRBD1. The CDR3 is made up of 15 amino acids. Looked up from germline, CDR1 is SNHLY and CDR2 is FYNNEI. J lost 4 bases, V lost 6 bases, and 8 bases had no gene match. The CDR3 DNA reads TGTGCCAGCAGCCACGGGACAGGGAACGCAGATACGCAGTATTTT. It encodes CASSHGTGNADTQYF.

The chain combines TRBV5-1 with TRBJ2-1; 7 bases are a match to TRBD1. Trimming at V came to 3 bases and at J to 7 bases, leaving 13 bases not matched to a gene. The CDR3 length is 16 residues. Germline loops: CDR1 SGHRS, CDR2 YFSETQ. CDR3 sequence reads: CASSSPTGYNLNEQFF. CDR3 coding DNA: TGCGCCAGCAGCTCTCCGACAGGGTATAACCTGAATGAGCAGTTCTTC.

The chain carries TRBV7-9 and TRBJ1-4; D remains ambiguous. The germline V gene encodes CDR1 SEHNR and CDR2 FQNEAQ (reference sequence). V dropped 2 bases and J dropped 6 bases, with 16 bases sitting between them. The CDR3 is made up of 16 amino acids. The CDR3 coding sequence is TGTGCCAGCAGCTTAAGCGGGGAGCGAGTGGATGAAAAACTGTTTTTT. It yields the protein CASSLSGERVDEKLFF.

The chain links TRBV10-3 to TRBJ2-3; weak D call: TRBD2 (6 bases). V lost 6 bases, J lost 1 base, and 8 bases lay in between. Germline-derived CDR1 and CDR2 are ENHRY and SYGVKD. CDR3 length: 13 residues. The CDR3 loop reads CAIRPSGTDTQYF. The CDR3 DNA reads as TGTGCCATCAGGCCTAGCGGCACAGATACGCAGTATTTT.

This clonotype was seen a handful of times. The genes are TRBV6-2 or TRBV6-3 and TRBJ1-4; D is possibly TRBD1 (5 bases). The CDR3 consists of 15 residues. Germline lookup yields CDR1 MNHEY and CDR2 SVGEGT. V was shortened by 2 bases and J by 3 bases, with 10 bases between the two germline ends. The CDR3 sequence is CASSYGGTANEKLFF. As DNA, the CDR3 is TGTGCCAGCAGTTACGGGGGGACGGCTAATGAAAAACTGTTTTTT.

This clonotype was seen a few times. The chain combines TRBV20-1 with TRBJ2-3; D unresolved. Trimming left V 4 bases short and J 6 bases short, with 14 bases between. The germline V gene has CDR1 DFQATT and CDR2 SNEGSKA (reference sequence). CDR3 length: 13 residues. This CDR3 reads CSAKRSIRDTQYF. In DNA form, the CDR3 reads TGCAGTGCTAAGCGATCGATTAGGGATACGCAGTATTTT.

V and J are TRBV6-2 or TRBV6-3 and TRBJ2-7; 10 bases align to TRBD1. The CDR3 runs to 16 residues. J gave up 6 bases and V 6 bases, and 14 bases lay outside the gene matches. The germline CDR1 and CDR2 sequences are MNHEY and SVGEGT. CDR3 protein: CASRHPQVDRGSEQYF. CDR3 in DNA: TGTGCCAGCAGGCACCCGCAGGTGGACAGGGGGTCCGAGCAGTACTTC.

In DNA, the CDR3 is TGTGCCAGCAGTCAAAAGCAGGGGAGGGACACTGAAGCTTTCTTT. It encodes CASSQKQGRDTEAFF. The chain has TRBV6-5 and TRBJ1-1, with D perhaps TRBD1 (6 bases). V lost 5 bases and J 3 bases, leaving 16 bases between the germline ends. This CDR3 spans 15 amino acids. Germline-derived CDR1 and CDR2 are MNHEY and SVGAGI.

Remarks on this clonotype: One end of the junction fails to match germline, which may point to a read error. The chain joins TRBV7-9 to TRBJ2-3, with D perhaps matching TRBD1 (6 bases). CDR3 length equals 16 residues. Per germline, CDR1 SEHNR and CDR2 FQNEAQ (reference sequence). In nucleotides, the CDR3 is TGTGCCGGCAGCCGCGACAGGAGCCCTAGCACAGATACGCAGTATTTT. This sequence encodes CAGSRDRSPSTDTQYF.

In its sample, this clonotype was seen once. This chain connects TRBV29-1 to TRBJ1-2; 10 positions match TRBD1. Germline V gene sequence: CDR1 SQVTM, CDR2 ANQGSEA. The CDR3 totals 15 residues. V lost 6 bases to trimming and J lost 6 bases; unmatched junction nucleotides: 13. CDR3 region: CSVGGTGAANHGYTF. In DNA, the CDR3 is TGCAGCGTGGGGGGGACAGGGGCCGCAAACCATGGCTACACCTTC.

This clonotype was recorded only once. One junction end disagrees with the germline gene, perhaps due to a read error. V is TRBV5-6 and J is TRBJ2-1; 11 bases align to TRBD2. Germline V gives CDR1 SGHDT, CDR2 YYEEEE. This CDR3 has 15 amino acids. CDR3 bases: TGTACCAGCACCGTAACTAGCGGGAGTGGCAATGAGCAGTTCTTC. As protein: CTSTVTSGSGNEQFF.

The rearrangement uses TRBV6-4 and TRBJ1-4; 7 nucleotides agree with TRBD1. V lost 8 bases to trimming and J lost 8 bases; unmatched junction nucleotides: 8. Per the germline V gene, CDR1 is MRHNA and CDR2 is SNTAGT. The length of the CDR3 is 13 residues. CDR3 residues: CASPGGKEEKLFF. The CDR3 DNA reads TGTGCCAGCCCAGGGGGAAAGGAGGAAAAACTGTTTTTT.